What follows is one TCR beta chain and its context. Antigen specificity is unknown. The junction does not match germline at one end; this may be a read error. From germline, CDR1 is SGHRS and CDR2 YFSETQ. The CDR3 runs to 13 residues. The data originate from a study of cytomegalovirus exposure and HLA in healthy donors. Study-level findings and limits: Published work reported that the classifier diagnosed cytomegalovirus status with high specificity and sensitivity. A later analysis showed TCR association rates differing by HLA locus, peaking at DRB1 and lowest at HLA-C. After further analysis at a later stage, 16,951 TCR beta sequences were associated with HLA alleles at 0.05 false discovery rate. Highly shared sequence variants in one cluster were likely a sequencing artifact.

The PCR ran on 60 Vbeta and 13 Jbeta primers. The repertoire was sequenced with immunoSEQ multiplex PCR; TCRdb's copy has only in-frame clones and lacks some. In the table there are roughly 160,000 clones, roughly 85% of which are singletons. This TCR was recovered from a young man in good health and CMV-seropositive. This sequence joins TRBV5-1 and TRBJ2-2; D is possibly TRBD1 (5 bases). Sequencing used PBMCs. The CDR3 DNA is TGCGCCAGCAGATTGGGGCCGAACGGGGAGCTGTTTTTT. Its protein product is CASRLGPNGELFF.